The sequence of this TCR beta chain was determined in a study of beta chain features in type 1 diabetes. Reverse transcription of all isolated RNA meant that expressed TCRB transcripts were sequenced. Sequenced naive, central memory and regulatory T cell samples produced an average of around 3.9 million reads. The method was immunoSEQ multiplex PCR; TCRdb's version includes in-frame clones alone and lacks a portion of them. The sample carries about 280,000 clones, about 15% recorded once. This clone was observed a few times. Its matching antigen is unknown. The CDR3 consists of 14 residues. Trimming took off 0 bases at V and 2 bases at J, with 6 bases between the two ends. Germline V CDR1 and CDR2: LGHNA, YNFKEQ. Points from the study as a whole: Shorter TCRB CDR3s, moderately but significantly so, were found in Type 1 diabetes patients in all four CD4+ subsets. Insertion counts at VDJ junctions were lower in type 1 diabetes patients, who also showed more deletions there.

This chain uses TRBV4-2 with TRBJ2-3; D unresolved. The sequencing input was naive CD4+ T cells from blood. This TCR was sampled from a man aged 18 to 29 with type 1 diabetes. The CDR3: CASSQEEHTDTQYF. For the CDR3, the DNA is TGTGCCAGCAGCCAAGAAGAACACACAGATACGCAGTATTTT.